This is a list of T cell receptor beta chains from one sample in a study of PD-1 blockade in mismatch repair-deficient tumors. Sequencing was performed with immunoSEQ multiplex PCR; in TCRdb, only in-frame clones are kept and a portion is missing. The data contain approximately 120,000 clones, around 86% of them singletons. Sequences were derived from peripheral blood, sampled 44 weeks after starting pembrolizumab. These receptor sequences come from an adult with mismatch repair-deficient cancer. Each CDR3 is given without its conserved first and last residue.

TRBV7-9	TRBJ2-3	ASSLVRLAATDTQY
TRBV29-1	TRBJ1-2	SVEQTGIGYT
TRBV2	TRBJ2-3	ASGTPWREPADTQY
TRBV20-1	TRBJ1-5	SASSQPQH
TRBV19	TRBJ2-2	ASSSRDINTGELF
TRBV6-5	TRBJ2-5	ASSRGGTQY
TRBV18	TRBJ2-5	ASSPPRGRDRDAQETQY
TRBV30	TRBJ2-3	AWRFADTQY
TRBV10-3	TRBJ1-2	AISPKDRGIINGYT
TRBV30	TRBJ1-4	AWSIGVNEKLF
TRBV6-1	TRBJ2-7	ASSEFGTEPYEQY
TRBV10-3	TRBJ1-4	AIGNTGTVNEKLF
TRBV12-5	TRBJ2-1	ASGLVNFWTEYNEQF
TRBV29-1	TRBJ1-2	SVEGQGASDGYT
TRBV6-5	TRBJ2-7	ASRQPGGEQY
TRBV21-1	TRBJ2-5	ASRARQETQY
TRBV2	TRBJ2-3	ASKGGGGWTDTQY
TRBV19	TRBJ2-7	ASSKGRVGEQY
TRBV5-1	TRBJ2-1	ASSPGAVDNEQF
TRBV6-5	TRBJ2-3	ASSYRRDTDTQY
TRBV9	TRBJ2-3	ASSGGQATDTQY
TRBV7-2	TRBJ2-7	ASSLIPGLTARYEQY
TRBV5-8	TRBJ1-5	ASARAPASGQPQH
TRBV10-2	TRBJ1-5	ASSDRGRDNQPQH
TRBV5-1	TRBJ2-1	ASSLQGISEQF
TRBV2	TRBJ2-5	ASSRTGPQETQY
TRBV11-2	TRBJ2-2	ASSFYWTAANTGELF
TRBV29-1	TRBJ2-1	SAWEYNEQF
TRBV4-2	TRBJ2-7	ASSQGELAVYEQY
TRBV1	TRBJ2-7	TSSSLGTSERGSYEQY
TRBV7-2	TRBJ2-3	ASSLGSGRVPDTQY
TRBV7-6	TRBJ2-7	ASSPQTRGDEQY
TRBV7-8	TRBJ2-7	ASSFDRDGGSYEQY